The rows below give T cell receptor beta chains drawn from one sample of a study of blood T cell repertoires in COVID-19. The repertoire was sequenced with immunoSEQ multiplex PCR; TCRdb's copy has only in-frame clones and lacks some. This table has just over 85,000 clones, 70% to 90% appearing once. The material sequenced was peripheral blood. Every receptor here comes from a middle-aged man with acute or convalescent COVID-19. Each CDR3 is given with its conserved first and last residue. The D gene is left open where the match is weak. Only some rows state a clone size, as once, few, many or a class for expanded clones.

>NA|TRBJ2-3|TRBV6-2/TRBV6-3|TRBD1|12
TGTGCCAGCAGTCCCGACAGGGGTACGCAGTATTTT
CASSPDRGTQYF
>NA|TRBJ1-4|TRBV4-2|TRBD1|15
TGTGCCAGCAGCCAGACCGGACAGGGGAATGAAAAACTGTTTTTT
CASSQTGQGNEKLFF
>NA|TRBJ1-4|TRBV5-1|TRBD1|15
TGCGCCAGCAGCCCGGGACAGGTAACAAGTGAAAAACTGTTTTTT
CASSPGQVTSEKLFF
>NA|TRBJ1-2|TRBV25-1|NA|13
TGTGCCAGCAGGCTAGGCCATAACTATGGCTACACCTTC
CASRLGHNYGYTF
>NA|TRBJ2-3|TRBV2|TRBD1|14
TGTGCCAGCAGTGGACAGGGGGCGGGGGATACGCAGTATTTT
CASSGQGAGDTQYF
>NA|TRBJ1-4|TRBV27|TRBD1|13
TGTGCCAGCAGGGACAGGGTGAGGGAAAAACTGTTTTTT
CASRDRVREKLFF
>NA|TRBJ2-1|TRBV29-1|NA|12
TGCAGCAAAAGACAACAGGACAATGAGCAGTTCTTC
CSKRQQDNEQFF
>NA|TRBJ1-1|TRBV6-5|NA|14
TGTGCCAGCAGTTTAGGTTGGGGGGGGACTGAAGCTTTCTTT
CASSLGWGGTEAFF
>few|TRBJ1-6|TRBV12-3/TRBV12-4|NA|13
TGTGCCAGCTCGGCTCGCGGAGGGTCACCCCTCCACTTT
CASSARGGSPLHF
>NA|TRBJ2-3|TRBV5-1|NA|17
TGCGCCAGCAGCTTGGTAGTTAGGCTAGCGAGCACAGATACGCAGTATTTT
CASSLVVRLASTDTQYF
>NA|TRBJ1-2|TRBV29-1|NA|12
TGCAGCGTTGAATTGGCTGCCTATGGCTACACCTTC
CSVELAAYGYTF
>NA|TRBJ1-1|TRBV29-1|NA|12
TGCAGCGTTATCCAGGGGATCACTGAAGCTTTCTTT
CSVIQGITEAFF
>NA|TRBJ2-3|TRBV20-1|NA|10
TGCAGTGCTAGTCGAGATACGCAGTATTTT
CSASRDTQYF
>NA|TRBJ2-5|TRBV9|NA|18
TGTGCCAGCAGCGTGGGGAATGTCGGGGTGATGACCGCGGAGACCCAGTACTTC
CASSVGNVGVMTAETQYF
>NA|TRBJ1-2|TRBV29-1|NA|13
TGCAGCGTTAGGATAGGAGGGAACTATGGCTACACCTTC
CSVRIGGNYGYTF
>NA|TRBJ1-2|TRBV5-8|NA|14
TGTGCCAGCAGCTTGGTGGCAGCTAACTATGGCTACACCTTC
CASSLVAANYGYTF
>NA|TRBJ2-7|TRBV30|TRBD1|12
TGTGCCTGGAGACAGGGGTCCTACGAGCAGTACTTC
CAWRQGSYEQYF
>NA|TRBJ1-5|TRBV5-1|TRBD1|14
TGCGCCAGCAGCCCGGGACAGGGTGATCAGCCCCAGCATTTT
CASSPGQGDQPQHF
>NA|TRBJ1-2|TRBV6-1|NA|14
TGTGCCAGCAGTGAAGGCTGGGGCTATTATGGCTACACCTTC
CASSEGWGYYGYTF
>NA|TRBJ1-6|TRBV6-5|NA|13
TGTGCCAGCAGACGGGCAGGGTTTTCACCCCTCCACTTT
CASRRAGFSPLHF
>NA|TRBJ1-5|TRBV6-2/TRBV6-3|NA|13
TGTGCCAGCAGTTACAGGGGTGATCAGCCCCAGCATTTT
CASSYRGDQPQHF
>NA|TRBJ2-7|TRBV6-5|TRBD1|14
TGTGCCAGCATCCCCGGGACAGCCTCCTACGAGCAGTACTTC
CASIPGTASYEQYF
>NA|TRBJ2-2|TRBV7-9|TRBD1|15
TGTGCCAGCAGCTTAAGGGACAGGGTCGCCGGGGAGCTGTTTTTT
CASSLRDRVAGELFF
>NA|TRBJ2-2|TRBV3-1/TRBV3-2|NA|17
TGTGCCAGCAGACACCGGGGAGCGTATGCGAACACCGGGGAGCTGTTTTTT
CASRHRGAYANTGELFF
>NA|TRBJ2-3|TRBV27|NA|15
TGTGCCAGCAGTCCAGGACTCCTCAGGACAGATACGCAGTATTTT
CASSPGLLRTDTQYF
>NA|TRBJ1-2|TRBV11-2|NA|19
TGTGCCAGCAGCTCACTATCAACCCCCTCTTTAGGACAAGACTTTGGCTACACCTTC
CASSSLSTPSLGQDFGYTF
>NA|TRBJ2-3|TRBV13|TRBD2|19
TGTGCCAGCAGCTCAACCGACCTAGCGGGGGGGCCGGGCACAGATACGCAGTATTTT
CASSSTDLAGGPGTDTQYF
>NA|TRBJ2-2|TRBV6-5|TRBD2|15
TGTGCCAGTATGACTAGCGGGGGGGCCACCGGGGAGCTGTTTTTT
CASMTSGGATGELFF
>NA|TRBJ2-7|TRBV5-6|TRBD1|15
TGTGCCAGCAGCTCACCGGGACAGGGGCACTACGAGCAGTACTTC
CASSSPGQGHYEQYF
>few|TRBJ1-2|TRBV19|NA|14
TGTGCCAGTAGCCGGGACAACTCTAACTATGGCTACACCTTC
CASSRDNSNYGYTF
>NA|TRBJ1-2|TRBV11-1|NA|16
TGTGCCAGCAGCCCGACCCGACAGGCTGGTATCGGTGGCTACACCTTC
CASSPTRQAGIGGYTF
>once|TRBJ1-2|TRBV25-1|NA|12
TGTGCCAGCAGTCCTGGCGGGTGGGGCTACACCTTC
CASSPGGWGYTF
>NA|TRBJ1-1|TRBV20-1|NA|11
TGCAGTTCAAGGGGTAGGACTGAAGCTTTCTTT
CSSRGRTEAFF
>NA|TRBJ2-5|TRBV9|NA|15
TGTGCCAGCAGCGGCGCCGGAGGAATTGTGGAGACCCAGTACTTC
CASSGAGGIVETQYF
>NA|TRBJ1-2|TRBV30|TRBD1|12
TGTGCCTGGAGTAGCAGGGGGCAGGGCTACACCTTC
CAWSSRGQGYTF
>NA|TRBJ2-5|TRBV10-3|NA|15
TGTGCCATCAGTGAAGGAGGGCCGGTTTCAGAGACCCAGTACTTC
CAISEGGPVSETQYF